A single sample gave rise to the 9 T cell receptor beta chains below, sequenced in a study of naive and memory T cell subsets (dated by TCRdb to between 2016 and 2019). Library construction relied on UMI-ligation and nested PCR. The sequencer was an Illumina MiSeq. The beta constant-region primer consisted of an equimolar mixture of two oligonucleotides that together covered TRBC1 and TRBC2. TCRdb reworked the public reads: Q25 trimming with fastp, MiXCR clone assembly, productive beta chains retained. Here each entry gathers all rows of one CDR3 protein and keeps the most common genes and DNA. A total of around 160,000 distinct CDR3 sequences appear in this sample, about a sixth of them only once. Around 0.14% of the sample rests with the top ten. The sequenced material came from naive CD4+ T cells from blood. Explained via the paper, the cell subset or site label denotes: naive T cells, CD45RA high CD27+. The receptors derive from a human donor in good health.

There are a few counts of this clonotype. The rearrangement joins TRBV11-2 to TRBJ2-5; 7 bases line up with TRBD1. Trimming cost V 0 bases and J 1 base; bases outside gene matches: 2. This CDR3 comprises 15 residues. In germline, CDR1 is SGHAT, CDR2 FQNNGV. The CDR3 region has the DNA TGTGCCAGCAGCTTAGAGGGACAGAGCCAAGAGACCCAGTACTTC. This codes for CASSLEGQSQETQYF.

V is TRBV29-1 and J is TRBJ2-3; D not resolved. Per the germline V gene, CDR1 is SQVTM and CDR2 is ANQGSEA. Trimming cost V 2 bases and J 0 bases, with 6 bases left between them. The CDR3 has 13 residues. Here the CDR3 reads CSVESESTDTQYF. DNA of the CDR3: TGCAGCGTTGAAAGCGAAAGCACAGATACGCAGTATTTT.

The chain carries TRBV6-2 or TRBV6-3 and TRBJ1-1; 7 bases align to TRBD1. V shed 6 bases, J shed 4 bases, and the junction held 8 bases outside the gene matches. The germline gives CDR1 MNHEY, CDR2 SVGEGT. The CDR3 totals 14 residues. The CDR3 sequence: CASRDEQGRTEAFF. CDR3 in DNA: TGTGCCAGCAGGGACGAACAGGGGCGCACTGAAGCTTTCTTT.

V is TRBV20-1 and J is TRBJ1-5; D possibly corresponds to TRBD1 (5 bases). The germline V gene has CDR1 DFQATT and CDR2 SNEGSKA (reference sequence). V was pared by 0 bases and J by 4 bases, with 16 bases between. The CDR3 runs to 16 residues. CDR3 nucleotide sequence: TGCAGTGCTAGAGAGTCCTCAGGGCCTAGGAATCAGCCCCAGCATTTT. Translated: CSARESSGPRNQPQHF.

This clonotype has more than one count but fewer than ten. The chain has TRBV2 and TRBJ2-5, with D unresolved. The V gene's germline CDR1 is SNHLY and CDR2 FYNNEI. The CDR3 totals 14 residues. V lost 6 bases and J 2 bases, leaving 13 bases between the germline ends. The CDR3 protein is CASSDWTVQETQYF. DNA of the CDR3: TGTGCCAGCAGCGACTGGACCGTACAAGAGACCCAGTACTTC.

This clonotype appeared a few times. V and J are TRBV3-1 and TRBJ2-2; D gene uncertain. Trimming removed 3 bases at V and 9 bases at J, with 17 bases between. Germline loops: CDR1 LGHDT, CDR2 YNNKEL (reference sequence). The length of the CDR3 is 15 residues. CDR3 residues: CASSQLGNDVRELFF. The CDR3 nucleotides are TGTGCCAGCAGCCAGCTAGGAAATGACGTCCGGGAGCTGTTTTTT.

This clonotype has only a few counts. The CDR3 nucleotides are TGTGCCAGCAGCCAAACAGCCGTCGAGCAGTACTTC. This translates into CASSQTAVEQYF. The chain carries TRBV14 and TRBJ2-7, with D unclear. Germline V CDR1 and CDR2: SGHDN, FVKESK. CDR3 length: 12 amino acids. V was cut by 2 bases and J by 6 bases, with 8 bases left in between. The full variable domain, rest sourced from reference TRBV14 and TRBJ2-7, is EAGVTQFPSHSVIEKGQTVTLRCDPISGHDNLYWYRRVMGKEIKFLLHFVKESKQDESGMPNNRFLAERTGGTYSTLKVQPAELEDSGVYFCASSQTAVEQYFGPGTRLTVT.

V usage is TRBV11-2 and J usage is TRBJ1-1; weak D call: TRBD1 (5 bases). V lost 6 bases to trimming and J lost 1 base, with 9 bases between them. This CDR3 comprises 13 residues. Germline V gives CDR1 SGHAT, CDR2 FQNNGV. CDR3 sequence (DNA): TGTGCCAGCAGGCCGACAGAGAACACTGAAGCTTTCTTT. It is translated as CASRPTENTEAFF.

This chain links TRBV5-1 with TRBJ2-1; D ambiguous. The V gene lost 0 bases and the J gene lost 0 bases, with 7 bases spanning the gap. This CDR3 region has 15 residues. Germline V gives CDR1 SGHRS, CDR2 YFSETQ. The CDR3 nucleotides are TGCGCCAGCAGCTTGGACCCGAGCTCCTACAATGAGCAGTTCTTC. It specifies CASSLDPSSYNEQFF.